The sequence of this T cell receptor (beta chain) was determined in a study of T cell repertoires in cytomegalovirus infection. Details on this clonotype: Its antigen remains unknown.

TCRdb reprocessed the reads with MiXCR, giving one entry per CDR3 protein. The table includes 830,000 or so distinct CDR3 sequences, approximately 30% detected once. This TCR came from a human donor in good health (CMV status not recorded). Some clones in this sample may be carry-over from other donors' samples. Sequenced material: cultured CD8+ T cells from PBMCs, taken from culture after CMV antigen stimulation.

The CDR3 nucleotides read TGTGCCAGCAGTTACGTAGCCTCCAACACCGGGGAGCTGTTTTTT. It encodes CASSYVASNTGELFF. This sequence joins TRBV6-5 and TRBJ2-2; D not resolved. CDR1 and CDR2 from the germline V gene are MNHEY and SVGAGI. Trimming took 2 bases from V and 2 from J, leaving 9 bases between them. The CDR3 runs to 15 residues.